Listed below are T cell receptor beta chains from one sample, sequenced in a study of blood T cell repertoires in COVID-19. Some clones are missing from TCRdb's copy, which holds only in-frame ones; the method was immunoSEQ multiplex PCR. This sample carries some 290,000 clones, roughly nine tenths of them seen once, and the ten largest clones take roughly 2%. Sequenced input: peripheral blood. These receptors were taken from a woman aged 45-65 years who had recovered from COVID-19. Each CDR3 is given with its conserved first and last residue. Fields, in order: clone size, J gene, V gene, D gene, CDR3 protein, CDR3 DNA. The D gene is left open where the match is weak. Clone sizes are given selectively: once, few, many, or a class where the clone is expanded.

>NA|TRBJ2-4|TRBV19|NA
CASRPGSSGVKNIQYF
TGTGCCAGTAGGCCCGGAAGTTCGGGTGTCAAAAACATTCAGTACTTC
>few|TRBJ2-2|TRBV21-1|NA
CASSKEGLSGHGELFF
TGTGCCAGCAGCAAAGAGGGGTTATCCGGGCACGGGGAGCTGTTTTTT
>NA|TRBJ2-3|TRBV6-5|NA
CASSLGGTQYF
TGTGCCAGCAGTTTGGGAGGTACGCAGTATTTT
>NA|TRBJ2-3|TRBV19|NA
CASSTSGLPSTDTQYF
TGTGCCAGTAGTACTTCAGGGCTTCCTAGCACAGATACGCAGTATTTT
>NA|TRBJ1-2|TRBV12-3/TRBV12-4|NA
CASATQVLGGYTF
TGTGCCAGCGCCACCCAGGTGCTTGGGGGCTACACCTTC
>NA|TRBJ2-1|TRBV2|TRBD2
CASKGLAFIDEQFF
TGTGCCAGCAAAGGACTAGCGTTTATCGATGAGCAGTTCTTC
>NA|TRBJ2-1|TRBV5-5|TRBD2
CASMLGAGGYNEQFF
TGTGCCAGCATGCTTGGGGCGGGGGGCTACAATGAGCAGTTCTTC
>few|TRBJ2-1|TRBV3-1/TRBV3-2|NA
CASSPYGRVAYNEQFF
TGTGCCAGCAGCCCTTACGGGCGGGTGGCCTACAATGAGCAGTTCTTC
>NA|TRBJ2-7|TRBV28|NA
CASSARLGQYF
TGTGCCAGCAGTGCGCGGTTGGGGCAGTACTTC
>NA|TRBJ2-2|TRBV19|NA
CASSSSSGRGQGGGELFF
TGTGCCAGTAGTTCGAGCTCCGGGAGGGGACAGGGAGGCGGGGAGCTGTTTTTT
>NA|TRBJ2-1|TRBV9|NA
CASSEQGTPSYNEQFF
TGTGCCAGCAGCGAACAAGGGACTCCTTCCTACAATGAGCAGTTCTTC
>NA|TRBJ2-7|TRBV28|TRBD1
CASSEHRGLRYEQYF
TGTGCCAGCAGTGAACACAGGGGGCTACGGTACGAGCAGTACTTC
>NA|TRBJ1-5|TRBV19|NA
CASSPRTVYSNQPQHF
TGTGCCAGTAGTCCCCGGACAGTCTATAGCAATCAGCCCCAGCATTTT
>NA|TRBJ2-5|TRBV10-2|NA
CASSEPAEETQYF
TGCGCCAGCAGTGAGCCGGCGGAGGAGACCCAGTACTTC
>NA|TRBJ1-5|TRBV19|TRBD1
CASKGQGKYSNQPQHF
TGTGCCAGTAAGGGACAGGGGAAATATAGCAATCAGCCCCAGCATTTT
>NA|TRBJ2-3|TRBV30|NA
CAWSGAEYTQYF
TGTGCCTGGAGTGGAGCCGAATATACGCAGTATTTT
>NA|TRBJ2-7|TRBV5-1|NA
CASSRGEASQYF
TGCGCCAGCAGCCGAGGGGAGGCCTCACAGTACTTC
>NA|TRBJ2-6|TRBV28|TRBD1
CASSLYRGSGANVLTF
TGTGCCAGCAGTTTATACAGGGGGTCCGGGGCCAACGTCCTGACTTTC
>NA|TRBJ2-7|TRBV5-1|TRBD2
CASSLGASGTHTYEQYF
TGCGCCAGCAGCTTGGGAGCTAGCGGAACCCATACCTACGAGCAGTACTTC
>NA|TRBJ1-5|TRBV27|TRBD1
CASSHSGGEIDQPQHF
TGTGCCAGCAGTCATTCAGGGGGCGAAATTGATCAGCCCCAGCATTTT